What follows describes a single T cell receptor (beta chain). The antigen remains unidentified. One entry per CDR3 protein, called by TCRdb with MiXCR from the 5' RACE reads. The sample lists about 580,000 distinct CDR3 sequences; about a sixth were seen once. The CDR3 is made up of 14 amino acids. Trimming removed 4 bases at V and 4 bases at J, with 13 bases between. Per germline, CDR1 MNHEY and CDR2 SMNVEV (reference sequence). This record belongs to a study of T cells after yellow fever vaccination. Findings of the study overall: Clonotypes found in both CD4 and CD8 compartments made up a small share.

This receptor was identified in a young man who received the YFV17D yellow fever vaccine. V gene TRBV27 combines with J gene TRBJ1-2; possibly TRBD1 for D (6 bases). The specimen was PBMCs, collected 4 to 5 days after the first yellow fever vaccination. CDR3 in DNA: TGTGCCAGCAGTTCGACAGGAGACCTCTATGGCTACACCTTC. Protein sequence: CASSSTGDLYGYTF.